A selection of T cell receptor beta chains follows, all from one sample in a study of cytomegalovirus exposure and HLA in healthy donors. The assay was immunoSEQ multiplex PCR, and TCRdb's table has in-frame clones only and misses some. This table has about 270,000 clones, roughly 70% appearing once. The sequenced sample consisted of PBMCs. These receptors came from a female donor in good health and CMV-seronegative. CDR3s include the opening cysteine and the closing phenylalanine or tryptophan. The D gene is left open where the match is weak. Size values are once, few and many counts, or a class for expanded clones, and some rows have none.

cdr3_aa: CASSEGGVTGNF
cdr3_nt: TGTGCCAGCAGTGAAGGGGGAGTGACAGGTAACTTC
j_call: TRBJ2-7
d_call: -
v_call: TRBV6-1
clone_size: -

cdr3_aa: CASAGYSSYEQYF
cdr3_nt: TGTGCCAGCGCCGGGTATTCCTCCTACGAGCAGTACTTC
j_call: TRBJ2-7
d_call: -
v_call: TRBV25-1
clone_size: -

cdr3_aa: CASSTLWRSNTGELFF
cdr3_nt: TGTGCCAGTAGTACCCTCTGGCGGTCGAACACCGGGGAGCTGTTTTTT
j_call: TRBJ2-2
d_call: -
v_call: TRBV19
clone_size: -

cdr3_aa: CASSFLGGASSYEQYF
cdr3_nt: TGTGCCAGCAGCTTTTTGGGCGGGGCGAGCTCCTACGAGCAGTACTTC
j_call: TRBJ2-7
d_call: -
v_call: TRBV11-2
clone_size: once

cdr3_aa: CASIVAGGTYEQYF
cdr3_nt: TGTGCCAGCATTGTGGCGGGGGGCACCTACGAGCAGTACTTC
j_call: TRBJ2-7
d_call: TRBD2
v_call: TRBV6-1
clone_size: -

cdr3_aa: CASSLEGTSHYKGETQYF
cdr3_nt: TGTGCCAGCAGCTTAGAGGGGACTAGTCATTACAAAGGGGAGACCCAGTACTTC
j_call: TRBJ2-5
d_call: TRBD2
v_call: TRBV11-2
clone_size: -

cdr3_aa: CASSFSGTDPPLPLHF
cdr3_nt: TGTGCCAGCAGCTTCTCCGGGACAGATCCTCCTCTGCCCCTCCACTTT
j_call: TRBJ1-6
d_call: TRBD1
v_call: TRBV7-2
clone_size: -

cdr3_aa: CAWSVDQGAGNTIYF
cdr3_nt: TGTGCCTGGAGTGTAGATCAGGGCGCCGGAAACACCATATATTTT
j_call: TRBJ1-3
d_call: -
v_call: TRBV30
clone_size: -

cdr3_aa: CASSFIFRSGELFF
cdr3_nt: TGTGCCAGCAGTTTTATCTTTAGGAGCGGGGAGCTGTTTTTT
j_call: TRBJ2-2
d_call: -
v_call: TRBV28
clone_size: -

cdr3_aa: CASSEPDRGKRVQETQYF
cdr3_nt: TGTGCCAGCAGTGAACCCGATCGGGGTAAGCGGGTACAAGAGACCCAGTACTTC
j_call: TRBJ2-5
d_call: -
v_call: TRBV25-1
clone_size: -

cdr3_aa: CASSLAAAGGTDTQYF
cdr3_nt: TGTGCCAGCAGCTTAGCGGCGGCGGGAGGGACAGATACGCAGTATTTT
j_call: TRBJ2-3
d_call: TRBD2
v_call: TRBV7-6
clone_size: -

cdr3_aa: CASSQVGSDTEAFF
cdr3_nt: TGTGCCAGCAGCCAAGTTGGCTCTGACACTGAAGCTTTCTTT
j_call: TRBJ1-1
d_call: -
v_call: TRBV4-2
clone_size: -

cdr3_aa: CASSERQRNQPQHF
cdr3_nt: TGTGCCAGCAGTGAACGGCAGCGAAATCAGCCCCAGCATTTT
j_call: TRBJ1-5
d_call: -
v_call: TRBV2
clone_size: -

cdr3_aa: CASSLAGLAGEQYF
cdr3_nt: TGTGCCAGCAGCCTAGCCGGACTAGCGGGCGAGCAGTACTTC
j_call: TRBJ2-7
d_call: TRBD2
v_call: TRBV7-2
clone_size: -

cdr3_aa: CASSYSTSGFSTEAFF
cdr3_nt: TGTGCCAGCAGTTACTCTACCAGCGGGTTTAGCACTGAAGCTTTCTTT
j_call: TRBJ1-1
d_call: -
v_call: TRBV6-5
clone_size: -

cdr3_aa: CASSEGASGSYEQYF
cdr3_nt: TGCGCCAGCAGTGAGGGGGCTAGCGGATCCTACGAGCAGTACTTC
j_call: TRBJ2-7
d_call: TRBD2
v_call: TRBV10-1
clone_size: -

cdr3_aa: CATTSGRKRFF
cdr3_nt: TGTGCCACTACTAGCGGGAGGAAACGGTTCTTC
j_call: TRBJ2-1
d_call: TRBD2
v_call: TRBV11-1
clone_size: once

cdr3_aa: CASSLGGRGYEQYF
cdr3_nt: TGTGCCAGCAGTTTAGGGGGCAGGGGGTACGAGCAGTACTTC
j_call: TRBJ2-7
d_call: TRBD1
v_call: TRBV27
clone_size: -

cdr3_aa: CSVSPGLAPYNEQFF
cdr3_nt: TGCAGCGTCTCTCCGGGACTAGCACCCTACAATGAGCAGTTCTTC
j_call: TRBJ2-1
d_call: TRBD2
v_call: TRBV29-1
clone_size: -

cdr3_aa: CASSVEASGLRGQFF
cdr3_nt: TGTGCCAGCAGCGTAGAGGCTAGCGGACTCCGGGGGCAGTTCTTC
j_call: TRBJ2-1
d_call: TRBD2
v_call: TRBV9
clone_size: -

cdr3_aa: CASRSGTGDEKLFF
cdr3_nt: TGTGCCAGCAGGTCCGGGACAGGGGATGAAAAACTGTTTTTT
j_call: TRBJ1-4
d_call: TRBD1
v_call: TRBV6-1
clone_size: -

cdr3_aa: CASLGTGDCSNQPQHF
cdr3_nt: TGCGCCAGCCTTGGGACAGGGGATTGTAGCAATCAGCCCCAGCATTTT
j_call: TRBJ1-5
d_call: TRBD1
v_call: TRBV5-1
clone_size: -

cdr3_aa: CANSPAGGGEKLFF
cdr3_nt: TGTGCCAACTCACCTGCAGGGGGTGGTGAAAAACTGTTTTTT
j_call: TRBJ1-4
d_call: TRBD1
v_call: TRBV18
clone_size: -

cdr3_aa: CASSQSAAGASGGAKNIQYF
cdr3_nt: TGCGCCAGCAGTCAATCGGCGGCTGGTGCTAGCGGGGGGGCCAAAAACATTCAGTACTTC
j_call: TRBJ2-4
d_call: TRBD2
v_call: TRBV23-1
clone_size: -

cdr3_aa: CASSESTVTYYGYTF
cdr3_nt: TGCGCCAGCAGTGAGTCGACAGTTACTTACTATGGCTACACCTTC
j_call: TRBJ1-2
d_call: -
v_call: TRBV10-2
clone_size: -

cdr3_aa: CASSLTGRTEAFF
cdr3_nt: TGTGCCAGCAGCTTGACAGGGAGAACTGAAGCTTTCTTT
j_call: TRBJ1-1
d_call: TRBD1
v_call: TRBV7-2
clone_size: few

cdr3_aa: CASSGSGSPLRANYGYTF
cdr3_nt: TGTGCCAGCAGTGGATCCGGGTCCCCCCTTCGAGCTAACTATGGCTACACCTTC
j_call: TRBJ1-2
d_call: -
v_call: TRBV6-1
clone_size: few

cdr3_aa: CASSLKGLEGYEQYF
cdr3_nt: TGTGCCAGCAGTTTAAAAGGGCTAGAGGGCTACGAGCAGTACTTC
j_call: TRBJ2-7
d_call: -
v_call: TRBV27
clone_size: -

cdr3_aa: CSSSLPTGPSYGYTF
cdr3_nt: TGTTCCAGCAGCTTACCGACAGGGCCCAGCTATGGCTACACCTTC
j_call: TRBJ1-2
d_call: TRBD1
v_call: TRBV7-9
clone_size: -

cdr3_aa: CAISEGTATEAFF
cdr3_nt: TGTGCCATCAGTGAGGGGACAGCGACTGAAGCTTTCTTT
j_call: TRBJ1-1
d_call: TRBD1
v_call: TRBV10-3
clone_size: -

cdr3_aa: CSAFSGGPYEQYF
cdr3_nt: TGCAGCGCTTTTAGCGGGGGACCCTACGAGCAGTACTTC
j_call: TRBJ2-7
d_call: TRBD2
v_call: TRBV29-1
clone_size: few

cdr3_aa: CASSLGLTSGGPGELFF
cdr3_nt: TGCGCCAGCAGCTTGGGCCTAACTAGCGGGGGACCCGGGGAGCTGTTTTTT
j_call: TRBJ2-2
d_call: TRBD2
v_call: TRBV5-1
clone_size: few

cdr3_aa: CASSLKEGGVQETQYF
cdr3_nt: TGTGCCAGCAGCTTAAAGGAGGGAGGGGTCCAAGAGACCCAGTACTTC
j_call: TRBJ2-5
d_call: TRBD2
v_call: TRBV7-2
clone_size: -

cdr3_aa: CASSSGGYTDTQYF
cdr3_nt: TGTGCCAGCAGCTCGGGGGGGTACACAGATACGCAGTATTTT
j_call: TRBJ2-3
d_call: TRBD2
v_call: TRBV5-5
clone_size: -

cdr3_aa: CASSQDWTGNQPQHF
cdr3_nt: TGTGCCAGCAGCCAGGATTGGACTGGCAATCAGCCCCAGCATTTT
j_call: TRBJ1-5
d_call: -
v_call: TRBV4-2
clone_size: -

cdr3_aa: CASSPGTSRLNEQFF
cdr3_nt: TGTGCCAGCAGCCCCGGGACTAGCCGGCTAAATGAGCAGTTCTTC
j_call: TRBJ2-1
d_call: TRBD2
v_call: TRBV7-6
clone_size: few

cdr3_aa: CASSYTGDNSPLHF
cdr3_nt: TGTGCCAGCAGTTACACAGGGGATAATTCACCCCTCCACTTT
j_call: TRBJ1-6
d_call: TRBD1
v_call: TRBV6-5
clone_size: -

cdr3_aa: CASRAQGGNEKLFF
cdr3_nt: TGTGCCAGCAGGGCACAGGGGGGCAATGAAAAACTGTTTTTT
j_call: TRBJ1-4
d_call: TRBD1
v_call: TRBV28
clone_size: few

cdr3_aa: CASSLAPGASYEQYF
cdr3_nt: TGTGCCAGCAGCTTGGCCCCAGGGGCCTCATACGAGCAGTACTTC
j_call: TRBJ2-7
d_call: -
v_call: TRBV5-5
clone_size: few

cdr3_aa: CASSSTENIQYF
cdr3_nt: TGTGCCAGCAGCTCTACTGAAAACATTCAGTACTTC
j_call: TRBJ2-4
d_call: -
v_call: TRBV11-2
clone_size: -

cdr3_aa: CASSLDGTLETQYF
cdr3_nt: TGTGCCAGCAGCTTAGATGGGACACTGGAGACCCAGTACTTC
j_call: TRBJ2-5
d_call: -
v_call: TRBV7-8
clone_size: -

cdr3_aa: CASSEGLAGDYEQYF
cdr3_nt: TGCGCCAGCAGTGAGGGGCTAGCGGGAGATTACGAGCAGTACTTC
j_call: TRBJ2-7
d_call: TRBD2
v_call: TRBV10-1
clone_size: -

cdr3_aa: CASSSDRISNQPQHF
cdr3_nt: TGTGCCAGCAGTTCGGACAGAATTAGCAATCAGCCCCAGCATTTT
j_call: TRBJ1-5
d_call: -
v_call: TRBV27
clone_size: -

cdr3_aa: CASSNRLAGGDEQFF
cdr3_nt: TGTGCCAGCAGCAACCGACTAGCGGGAGGAGATGAGCAGTTCTTC
j_call: TRBJ2-1
d_call: -
v_call: TRBV21-1
clone_size: few

cdr3_aa: CASSETSGSYEQYF
cdr3_nt: TGTGCCAGCAGTGAGACTAGCGGGAGCTACGAGCAGTACTTC
j_call: TRBJ2-7
d_call: TRBD2
v_call: TRBV6-1
clone_size: -

cdr3_aa: CASRQRVYYVYEQYF
cdr3_nt: TGTGCCAGCAGACAAAGAGTGTACTACGTCTACGAGCAGTACTTC
j_call: TRBJ2-7
d_call: -
v_call: TRBV28
clone_size: -